A selection of T cell receptor beta chains follows, all from one sample in a study of blood T cell repertoires in COVID-19. Data came from immunoSEQ multiplex PCR; TCRdb stores just in-frame clones and leaves some out. The sample has tens of thousands of clones; 80% are singletons. Sequencing was done on a sample of peripheral blood. All receptors derive from a woman of 80 years or more with acute or convalescent COVID-19. Each CDR3 is given with its conserved first and last residue. Fields, in order: CDR3 protein, D gene, J gene, clone size, V gene. The D gene is left open where the match is weak. Rows may omit the clone size; those that give it use once, few, many or a size class.

CASGAYSNQPQHF	-	TRBJ1-5	-	TRBV27
CATSRAGHGYTF	-	TRBJ1-2	-	TRBV24-1
CASTRQGPNTEAFF	TRBD1	TRBJ1-1	few	TRBV6-5
CAISGVPLAGPNEQFF	TRBD2	TRBJ2-1	-	TRBV10-3
CASSLTPRSYEQYF	-	TRBJ2-7	-	TRBV7-2
CSVFSGVNTEAFF	-	TRBJ1-1	-	TRBV29-1
CASSFTGPVDEQFF	-	TRBJ2-1	-	TRBV7-3
CASGLVPGTRGYEQFF	TRBD2	TRBJ2-1	-	TRBV12-5
CASRRATSTDTQYF	-	TRBJ2-3	-	TRBV5-1
CASARTGVGSPLHF	TRBD1	TRBJ1-6	-	TRBV3-1/TRBV3-2
CASSPAMGGGFYEQYF	-	TRBJ2-7	once	TRBV9
CASSHSGHSTDTQYF	-	TRBJ2-3	-	TRBV5-1
CASSEGALSYEQYF	-	TRBJ2-7	-	TRBV25-1
CASSLFWGGRTLSYNEQFF	TRBD2	TRBJ2-1	-	TRBV7-6
CASSGTSGGYEQYF	TRBD2	TRBJ2-7	-	TRBV27
CASSLRGASYEQYF	-	TRBJ2-7	-	TRBV5-5
CASSFGASSGNTIYF	-	TRBJ1-3	-	TRBV19
CASSFYGEPYNEQFF	-	TRBJ2-1	few	TRBV6-5
CATSAGGLSYEQYF	-	TRBJ2-7	-	TRBV24-1
CASSLKSTVDRETQYF	-	TRBJ2-5	-	TRBV7-9
CASSKALLAPGTDTQYF	-	TRBJ2-3	few	TRBV21-1
CASSLDFNTEAFF	-	TRBJ1-1	-	TRBV7-9
CASSPDRETEAFF	TRBD1	TRBJ1-1	few	TRBV5-6
CASRKYGTGSKETQYF	TRBD1	TRBJ2-5	once	TRBV7-2
CATSREGRAGNTIYF	-	TRBJ1-3	-	TRBV15
CASSETGLSTDTQYF	-	TRBJ2-3	-	TRBV6-4
CASSTPGGYSYNEQFF	TRBD2	TRBJ2-1	-	TRBV19
CASSSYAGARDNEQFF	-	TRBJ2-1	once	TRBV7-9
CASTIAGGSTGELFF	TRBD2	TRBJ2-2	-	TRBV3-1/TRBV3-2
CASMWGLNTEAFF	-	TRBJ1-1	once	TRBV19
CASSVDPAGVGNTGELFF	TRBD2	TRBJ2-2	-	TRBV9
CASSQALTSGGRNEQFF	TRBD2	TRBJ2-1	-	TRBV3-1/TRBV3-2
CASSLSRQGYLHF	TRBD1	TRBJ1-6	-	TRBV11-2
CASSRRTIQGASNTGELFF	TRBD1	TRBJ2-2	-	TRBV18
CASSSRLAEPYEQYF	TRBD2	TRBJ2-7	-	TRBV7-9
CSVGQLGSELFF	-	TRBJ2-2	-	TRBV29-1
CASSSGQGYGYTF	TRBD1	TRBJ1-2	-	TRBV7-2
CASSYNANQPQHF	-	TRBJ1-5	-	TRBV7-3
CASSYLRQETQYF	-	TRBJ2-5	once	TRBV6-5
CASSSYSTAKNIQYF	-	TRBJ2-4	-	TRBV27
CASSSSSVSSYNEQFF	-	TRBJ2-1	-	TRBV5-5
CASSSTGGNQPQHF	TRBD1	TRBJ1-5	-	TRBV13
CASSQGRDSPLHF	-	TRBJ1-6	few	TRBV4-2
CASSLAPGGAGGANVLTF	TRBD2	TRBJ2-6	-	TRBV7-8
CASSIVAGATDTQYF	TRBD2	TRBJ2-3	-	TRBV19
CASSLAFSYEQYF	-	TRBJ2-7	-	TRBV11-2